This record concerns one T cell receptor (beta chain) sequence. Its antigen is still unknown. Assay used: immunoSEQ multiplex PCR; TCRdb lists only in-frame clones, some missing. The sample records over 100,000 clones, over 90% being singletons. This CDR3 is 13 amino acids long. Trimming cost V 5 bases and J 14 bases, with 21 bases left between them. Germline V gene sequence: CDR1 SGHAT, CDR2 FQNNGV. This specimen comes from a study of T cell repertoires and HLA-DP antigens. Turning to the study itself: A couple of male donors and one female donor spanned ages 18-to-29 through 60-to-69.

Study results and limitations: Naive and memory CD4+ cells were analysed together, not apart. Sorted CD137+ cells had clonality roughly 0.39 against both alloantigens, versus approximately 0.04 pre-culture.

The V gene is TRBV11-2, the J gene TRBJ1-1, with D uncertain. The sample taken for sequencing was CD4+ T cells from PBMCs. The sequence was collected from a woman aged 18-30 years in good health and CMV-seronegative. The CDR3 nucleotides read TGTGCCAGCAGCCATTACGGGAGGGAGAAGGGATTCTTT. Amino acid sequence: CASSHYGREKGFF.